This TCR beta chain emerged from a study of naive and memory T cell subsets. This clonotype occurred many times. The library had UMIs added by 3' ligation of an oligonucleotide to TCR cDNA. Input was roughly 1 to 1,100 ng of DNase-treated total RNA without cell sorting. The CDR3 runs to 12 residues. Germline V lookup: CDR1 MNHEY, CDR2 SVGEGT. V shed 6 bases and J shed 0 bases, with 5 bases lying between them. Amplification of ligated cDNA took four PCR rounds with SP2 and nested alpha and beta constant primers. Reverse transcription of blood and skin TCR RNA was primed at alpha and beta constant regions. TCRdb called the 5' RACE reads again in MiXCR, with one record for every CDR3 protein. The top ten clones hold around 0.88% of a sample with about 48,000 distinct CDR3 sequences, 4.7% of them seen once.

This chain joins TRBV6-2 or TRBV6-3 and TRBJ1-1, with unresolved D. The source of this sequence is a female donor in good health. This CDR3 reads CASRRVNTEAFF. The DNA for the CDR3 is TGTGCCAGCAGGCGAGTGAACACTGAAGCTTTCTTT.